This T cell receptor (beta chain) emerged from a study of cytomegalovirus exposure and HLA in healthy donors. Both 60 Vbeta primers and 13 Jbeta primers went into the PCR. Repertoires were generated with immunoSEQ multiplex PCR, while TCRdb's copy carries only in-frame clones and drops some. This table holds tens of thousands of clones. Of note for this clone: Its antigen is undetermined.

Study-wide findings and caveats: A highly shared variant cluster was judged a likely technical artifact. It was approximately 150 TCR beta chains that were listed as cytomegalovirus-associated.

The material sequenced was PBMCs. The receptor was isolated from a man aged 18-30 years in good health and CMV-seropositive.

The CDR3 bases are TGTGCCAGCAGTGCCCTAGCGGGGTCCTACGAGCAGTACTTC. It codes for CASSALAGSYEQYF. The chain joins TRBV28 to TRBJ2-7, with 9 positions matching TRBD2. The CDR3 contains 14 residues. Germline assignment: CDR1 MDHEN and CDR2 SYDVKM. J gave up 1 base and V 5 bases, and 3 bases lay outside the gene matches. Full variable domain (missing parts from reference TRBV28 and TRBJ2-7): DVKVTQSSRYLVKRTGEKVFLECVQDMDHENMFWYRQDPGLGLRLIYFSYDVKMKEKGDIPEGYSVSREKKERFSLILESASTNQTSMYLCASSALAGSYEQYFGPGTRLTVT.